The 17 T cell receptor beta chains below all came from one sample that was sequenced in a study of cytomegalovirus exposure and HLA in healthy donors. A multiplex PCR was run with 60 Vbeta primers and 13 Jbeta primers. Assay: immunoSEQ multiplex PCR; the TCRdb copy retains only in-frame clones and omits some. The sample has about 120,000 clones, about 80% seen once. Sequenced sample: PBMCs. The receptors originated from a female donor in good health and CMV-seropositive.

This clone was observed once. This sequence joins TRBV27 and TRBJ1-1; 7 bases line up with TRBD1. This CDR3 spans 14 amino acids. Germline trimming cut 6 bases from V and 1 base from J; bases unmatched to any gene: 5. Germline CDR1 MNHEY, CDR2 SMNVEV (reference sequence). The CDR3 here is CASRRQGPNTEAFF. The DNA of the CDR3 is TGTGCCAGCAGAAGACAGGGTCCGAACACTGAAGCTTTCTTT.

The chain is built from TRBV10-3 and TRBJ1-5, with TRBD1 identical over 10 bases. Per the germline V gene, CDR1 is ENHRY and CDR2 is SYGVKD. V lost 0 bases to trimming and J lost 1 base; unmatched junction nucleotides: 3. The CDR3 length is 17 residues. The CDR3 region is CAISESDRGQSNQPQHF. For the CDR3, the DNA is TGTGCCATCAGTGAGTCTGACAGGGGGCAAAGCAATCAGCCCCAGCATTTT.

This sequence joins TRBV30 and TRBJ1-6, with no clear D. In germline, CDR1 is GTSNPN, CDR2 SVGIG (reference sequence). The CDR3 is 13 amino acids. V lost 4 bases and J 6 bases, leaving 10 bases between the germline ends. The CDR3, as DNA: TGTGCCTGGAAAGCGGACCTTAATTCACCCCTCCACTTT. It is translated as CAWKADLNSPLHF. Using reference TRBV30 and TRBJ1-6 for the parts outside the CDR3, the full variable domain is SQTIHQWPATLVQPVGSPLSLECTVEGTSNPNLYWYRQAAGRGLQLLFYSVGIGQISSEVPQNLSASRPQDRQFILSSKKLLLSDSGFYLCAWKADLNSPLHFGNGTRLTVT.

The chain employs TRBV2 and TRBJ1-2; D not certain. The CDR3 is made up of 12 amino acids. Germline V gives CDR1 SNHLY, CDR2 FYNNEI. V lost 9 bases and J 2 bases, leaving 10 bases between the germline ends. The CDR3 DNA sequence: TGTGCCAGTAGAACAGCCAACTATGGCTACACCTTC. Protein product: CASRTANYGYTF.

The chain joins TRBV30 to TRBJ1-2, with TRBD1 matching over 9 bases. The junction had 6 bases not matched to a gene; V was cut back by 4 bases and J by 9 bases. The CDR3 is 12 residues long. The germline V gene encodes CDR1 GTSNPN and CDR2 SVGIG (reference sequence). The CDR3 DNA sequence: TGTGCCTGGAATTGGGACAGGGAACGCTACACCTTC. Translation gives CAWNWDRERYTF. Full variable domain (remainder filled in from reference TRBV30 and TRBJ1-2): SQTIHQWPATLVQPVGSPLSLECTVEGTSNPNLYWYRQAAGRGLQLLFYSVGIGQISSEVPQNLSASRPQDRQFILSSKKLLLSDSGFYLCAWNWDRERYTFGSGTRLTVV.

The V call is TRBV9, the J call TRBJ1-2; unclear D gene. The length of the CDR3 is 15 residues. Trimming took off 4 bases at V and 2 bases at J, with 15 bases between the two ends. Germline CDR1 is SGDLS and CDR2 is YYNGEE. The CDR3: CASSFPRAGNYGYTF. As DNA, the CDR3 is TGTGCCAGCAGCTTCCCCCGCGCGGGGAACTATGGCTACACCTTC.

This clone has just a few counts. The chain recombines TRBV29-1 with TRBJ1-4, with D perhaps matching TRBD1 (5 bases). The V end lost 7 bases, the J end lost 4 bases, and 13 bases lay between the germline ends. This CDR3 has 13 residues. CDR1 is SQVTM and CDR2 is ANQGSEA in the germline V gene. The CDR3 region has the DNA TGCAGCGGTGGACAAGGCTATAATGAAAAACTGTTTTTT. As protein: CSGGQGYNEKLFF.

This chain uses TRBV19 with TRBJ1-1; D remains unclear. V was clipped by 7 bases and J by 1 base, with 13 bases between them. The germline V gene encodes CDR1 LNHDA and CDR2 SQIVND (reference sequence). This CDR3 has 14 amino acids. DNA for the CDR3: TGTGCCAGTAACCTAGATCGGGGGAACACTGAAGCTTTCTTT. Residues: CASNLDRGNTEAFF.

This clone showed up just a few times. J is TRBJ2-1 and V is TRBV7-6, with 9 bases fitting TRBD2. Germline CDR1 reads SGHVS; CDR2 reads FNYEAQ. CDR3 length equals 15 residues. V dropped 5 bases and J dropped 7; count of bases not matched to a gene: 9. Here the CDR3 reads CASSTGLGLANEQFF. CDR3 DNA sequence: TGTGCCAGCAGCACAGGTCTCGGACTAGCGAATGAGCAGTTCTTC.

This clone has a handful of counts. The chain is built from TRBV28 and TRBJ1-2, with D tentatively TRBD1 (6 bases). This CDR3 is built from 13 residues. V lost 3 bases to trimming and J lost 8 bases, with 13 bases between them. Germline CDR1 is MDHEN and CDR2 is SYDVKM. CDR3 in amino acids: CASSFRGGEGYTF. In DNA form, the CDR3 reads TGTGCCAGCAGTTTTAGGGGGGGCGAAGGCTACACCTTC.

The J gene is TRBJ2-7, the V gene TRBV6-6; tentatively, D is TRBD2 (6 bases). Germline-derived CDR1 and CDR2 are MNHNY and SVGAGI (reference sequence). The CDR3 totals 14 residues. V gave up 7 bases and J gave up 7 bases, with 20 bases separating them. The CDR3 loop reads CASTAMPSAGEQYF. The CDR3 DNA follows: TGTGCCAGCACCGCAATGCCTAGCGCCGGAGAGCAGTACTTC.

Regarding this clone: This sample includes further DNA sequences coding for the same CDR3. The chain is built from TRBV5-1 and TRBJ1-1; D possibly corresponds to TRBD1 (5 bases). V lost 2 bases, J lost 1 base, and 6 bases lay in between. The germline V gene has CDR1 SGHRS and CDR2 YFSETQ. This CDR3 comprises 13 residues. This CDR3 reads CASSLQENTEAFF. The CDR3 DNA is TGCGCCAGCAGCTTACAGGAGAACACTGAAGCTTTCTTT.

The chain links TRBV6-1 to TRBJ1-3, with 9 nucleotides matching TRBD1. The CDR3 runs 15 residues. V gave up 7 bases and J gave up 4 bases; unmatched junction bases: 8. CDR1 and CDR2 from the germline V gene are MNHNS and SASEGT. The CDR3 bases are TGTGCCAGCACTACGGATGGGACAGGGGGAAACACCATATATTTT. As protein: CASTTDGTGGNTIYF.

The chain couples TRBV15 to TRBJ1-6, with unresolved D. The germline CDR1 and CDR2 sequences are LNHNV and YYDKDF (reference sequence). The CDR3 sequence is 18 residues long. The V gene lost 0 bases and the J gene lost 0 bases, with 12 bases spanning the gap. The CDR3 DNA follows: TGTGCCACCAGCAGAGATCGGGAGGGCAGCTCCTATAATTCACCCCTCCACTTT. This translates into CATSRDREGSSYNSPLHF.

The gene calls are TRBV6-5 and TRBJ1-3, with 9 nucleotides matching TRBD1. The CDR3 runs 15 residues. The germline gives CDR1 MNHEY, CDR2 SVGAGI. The V and J ends lost 4 bases and 2 bases, in that order; junction bases with no gene match: 3. The CDR3 protein is CASSLWTGAGNTIYF. The CDR3 nucleotides are TGTGCCAGCAGTTTGTGGACAGGGGCTGGAAACACCATATATTTT.

The chain uses TRBV6-6 and TRBJ2-2, with D possibly TRBD2 on 5 matching bases. The germline V gene encodes CDR1 MNHNY and CDR2 SVGAGI (reference sequence). Trimming cost V 2 bases and J 7 bases, with 8 bases left between them. This CDR3 has 13 amino acids. The CDR3 DNA follows: TGTGCCAGCAGTTACGGGAGCGTCGGGGAGCTGTTTTTT. Its translation: CASSYGSVGELFF.

This clone appeared a single time. This rearrangement joins TRBV2 to TRBJ1-1, with a possible D match to TRBD1 (5 bases). This CDR3 is 14 amino acids long. Germline-derived CDR1 and CDR2 are SNHLY and FYNNEI. Trimming left V 6 bases short and J 7 bases short, with 18 bases between. As DNA, the CDR3 is TGTGCCAGCAGACCCACTGGGGGGGTCCTTGAAGCTTTCTTT. Protein: CASRPTGGVLEAFF.